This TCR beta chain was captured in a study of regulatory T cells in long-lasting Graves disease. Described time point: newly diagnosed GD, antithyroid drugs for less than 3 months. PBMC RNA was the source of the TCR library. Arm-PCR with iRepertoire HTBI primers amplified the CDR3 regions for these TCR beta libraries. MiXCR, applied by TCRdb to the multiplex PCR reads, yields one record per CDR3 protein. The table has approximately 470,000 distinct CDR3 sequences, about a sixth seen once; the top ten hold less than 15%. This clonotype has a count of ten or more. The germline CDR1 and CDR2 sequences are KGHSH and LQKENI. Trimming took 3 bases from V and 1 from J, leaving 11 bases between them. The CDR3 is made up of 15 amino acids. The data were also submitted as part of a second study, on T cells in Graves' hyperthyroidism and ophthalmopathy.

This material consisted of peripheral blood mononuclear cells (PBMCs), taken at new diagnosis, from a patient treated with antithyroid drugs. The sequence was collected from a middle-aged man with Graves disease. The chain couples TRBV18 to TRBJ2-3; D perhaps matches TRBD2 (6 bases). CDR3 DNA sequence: TGTGCCAGCTCACCCGGGACTGTACGCACAGATACGCAGTATTTT. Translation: CASSPGTVRTDTQYF.